Reported below is one TCR beta chain. Sequenced by immunoSEQ multiplex PCR; TCRdb stores in-frame clones only, minus some. The sample has about 240,000 clones, about 89% seen once. This sample was included in a study of blood T cell repertoires in COVID-19. Overall study: Samples representing acute and convalescent COVID-19 were sourced from the United States, Italy and Spain.

Per the germline V gene, CDR1 is SGHVS and CDR2 is FQNEAQ. CDR3 size: 17 residues. The V end lost 1 base, the J end lost 3 bases, and 16 bases lay between the germline ends. This sequence originates from a woman in her thirties who had recovered from COVID-19. The specimen was PBMCs or T cells enriched from blood (not recorded which). The chain employs TRBV7-8 and TRBJ1-3; possibly TRBD1 for D (5 bases). CDR3: CASSLEWVGGIGNTIYF. In DNA, the CDR3 is TGTGCCAGCAGCTTAGAGTGGGTCGGGGGGATTGGAAACACCATATATTTT.